This T cell receptor (beta chain) was sequenced in a study of T-cell reconstitution after alpha-beta-depleted transplantation in children. Unique molecular identifiers were incorporated into the prepared TCRbeta library. TCRdb ran MiXCR on the PCR reads and lists one entry per CDR3 protein. The data show some 290,000 distinct CDR3 sequences, with approximately 9.6% seen just once and around 9.1% held by the top ten. This clonotype has more than one count but fewer than ten. The CDR3 length is 15 residues. Trimming cost V 4 bases and J 3 bases; bases outside gene matches: 12. From germline, CDR1 is SQVTM and CDR2 ANQGSEA.

V and J are TRBV29-1 and TRBJ2-7; 7 nucleotides agree with TRBD1. The origin of this receptor is a human donor who donated a stem cell graft to a child with SCID. The starting material was PBMCs from the stem cell graft donor, obtained from the stem cell graft. CDR3 sequence: CSVADRALIRYEQYF. Here the CDR3 DNA reads TGCAGCGTTGCAGACAGGGCTTTGATCCGCTACGAGCAGTACTTC.